The clone carrying this TCR beta chain was counted a few times. The antigen is not known. Expressed TCRB transcripts were sequenced because the entire RNA isolate underwent reverse transcription. TCRdb's table, derived via immunoSEQ multiplex PCR, lists solely in-frame clones and lacks some. The sample consists of 200,000 to 250,000 clones, about 11% of them appearing once. The CDR3 has 15 amino acids. Trimming took 7 bases from V and 8 from J; bases not matched to a gene: 18. CDR1 and CDR2 (germline): SQVTM, ANQGSEA. This sample is drawn from a study of beta chain features in type 1 diabetes. Study-level points and caveats: Compared to healthy donors, patients appeared to have naive, central memory and Treg TCRB repertoires that were more alike.

The sample taken for sequencing was central memory CD4+ T cells from blood. The rearrangement links TRBV29-1 to TRBJ1-1; 8 nucleotides align to TRBD1. This TCR derives from a man younger than 30 in good health. DNA of the CDR3: TGCAGCGGGTGGGGCAGCGCGACAGGGGATAGCGAAGCTTTCTTT. This encodes CSGWGSATGDSEAFF. Supplemented by reference TRBV29-1 and TRBJ1-1, the full variable domain reads SAVISQKPSRDICQRGTSLTIQCQVDSQVTMMFWYRQQPGQSLTLIATANQGSEATYESGFVIDKFPISRPNLTFSTLTVSNMSPEDSSIYLCSGWGSATGDSEAFFGQGTRLTVV.